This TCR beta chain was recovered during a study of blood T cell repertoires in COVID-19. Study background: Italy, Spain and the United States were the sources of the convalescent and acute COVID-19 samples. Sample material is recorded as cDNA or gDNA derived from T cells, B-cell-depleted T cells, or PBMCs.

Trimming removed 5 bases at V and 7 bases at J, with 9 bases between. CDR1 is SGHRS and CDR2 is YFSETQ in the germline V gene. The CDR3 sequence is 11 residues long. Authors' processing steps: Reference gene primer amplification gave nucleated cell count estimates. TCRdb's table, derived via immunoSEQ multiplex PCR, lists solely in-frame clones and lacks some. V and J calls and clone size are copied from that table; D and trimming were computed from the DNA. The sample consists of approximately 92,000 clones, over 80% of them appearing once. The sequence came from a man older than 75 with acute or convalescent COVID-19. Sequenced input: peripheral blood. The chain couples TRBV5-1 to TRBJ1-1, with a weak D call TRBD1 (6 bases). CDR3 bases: TGCGCCAGCAGTGGACAGAATGAAGCTTTCTTT. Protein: CASSGQNEAFF.